This TCR beta chain appears in the sequencing data of a study of blood T cell repertoires in COVID-19 (dated by TCRdb to 2020 to 2021). Notes on the research overall: Samples from collaborators originated in the United States, Italy and Spain and spanned both the acute and convalescent phases of COVID-19. A freely available public database, intended as a resource for researchers studying the immune response to SARS-CoV-2, is where the repertoires were released. The material from the prospective study consisted of cDNA or gDNA derived from T cells, B-cell-depleted T cells, or PBMCs. The sample metadata nearly always contained a de-identified subject ID, COVID-19 status, age in years and sex. Samples came from the ongoing ImmuneRACE study (first 160 participants) plus 1,254 subjects from 6 global collaborators. Subjects who had been exposed to COVID-19, were actively infected with it, or had recovered from it provided the deeply sampled blood TCRbeta repertoires that made up the dataset. Where HLA class I and class II types were available, the types were taken from metadata supplied by the sample provider, not from assay-based typing.

As for this clone: The antigen it recognizes is unknown. No base quality information exists; no much larger clone differs at one position.

CDR1 and CDR2 are read off the germline V gene as MGHRA and YSYEKL. Including cysteine and phenylalanine, the CDR3 has 15 amino acids. This entry keeps only the CDR3 DNA: 45 bases, framed from base 1. V loses 0 bases at its end and J loses 7 bases; junction bases beyond the gene matches: 4. The immunoSEQ Assay, a bias-controlled multiplex PCR, was used to amplify TCRbeta CDR3 regions from genomic DNA. As for the authors' bioinformatics: The number of nucleated cells in each sample was estimated from the amplification of reference gene primers within the assay. To quantify the absolute abundance of each unique TCRbeta CDR3 rearrangement, sequence reads were collapsed and filtered. For each sample, productive Simpson clonality was calculated by taking the square root of Simpson's diversity index across productive rearrangements. TCRdb took this table from immuneACCESS and kept in-frame rearrangements with V and J called. Such tables lack part of the clones; where checked against another copy, unresolved V genes explain under half of the gap, and the rest is unexplained. V, J and clone size reflect that table, while D and trimming were determined from the DNA. The sample profile shows about 140,000 clones; roughly 86% of them were found once. The top ten constitute more than 9% of the sample.

Each collaborating institution followed its own protocols to collect whole blood in K2EDTA tubes. Collaborator samples were shipped for TCRbeta analysis as frozen whole blood, isolated PBMCs, or DNA extracted from either sample type. Study-level results and caveats: How much clinical and demographic metadata was included differed by source and by participant, and the metadata was provided uncurated.

This receptor was taken from a man between 50 and 59 years old with active or convalescent COVID-19. The chain joins TRBV4-1 to TRBJ2-3, with 10 bases aligning to TRBD2. Sequenced input: peripheral blood. The sequenced DNA: TGCGCCAGCAGCCAAGAATCTAGCGGGAGTAATACGCAGTATTTT. It specifies CASSQESSGSNTQYF.